Listed here are 30 T cell receptor beta chains from one sample, sequenced in a study of Graves' ophthalmopathy and Graves' hyperthyroidism. Researchers took RNA transcripts and amplified TCR beta CDR3 regions from them. HTBI-primed RT-PCR formed the first round, and a multiplex PCR formed the second. Each CDR3 protein is one row after TCRdb ran MiXCR on the multiplex PCR reads. This sample yields around 340,000 distinct CDR3 sequences, of which about a sixth are seen a single time; roughly 12% belongs to the top ten. The source material was peripheral blood. The source of these receptors is an adult man with Graves' ophthalmopathy.

This clonotype was recorded many times. The chain combines TRBV28 with TRBJ2-7; D is perhaps TRBD1 or TRBD2 (5 bases each). The CDR3 has 13 amino acids. V was trimmed by 9 bases and J by 2 bases, leaving 14 bases between them. CDR1 is MDHEN, CDR2 SYDVKM, per germline. CDR3 nucleotides: TGTGCCAGTCTGGGACGGATACCCTACGAGCAGTACTTC. Translated: CASLGRIPYEQYF.

Many counts were recorded for this clonotype. The rearrangement links TRBV7-3 to TRBJ1-2, with 7 bases identical to TRBD1. The trim removed 1 base at V and 5 bases at J, leaving 13 bases unmatched. In germline, CDR1 is SGHTA, CDR2 FQGTGA. The CDR3 is 17 residues long. The CDR3 region is CASSLISDRASLYGYTF. The CDR3 DNA sequence: TGTGCCAGCAGCTTAATAAGTGACAGGGCGTCCCTATATGGCTACACCTTC.

The chain links TRBV30 to TRBJ1-1; possibly TRBD1 for D (5 bases). V dropped 0 bases and J dropped 1 base, with 15 bases sitting between them. The CDR3 consists of 16 residues. Germline V CDR1 and CDR2: GTSNPN, SVGIG (reference sequence). For the CDR3, the DNA is TGTGCCTGGAGTGTACTTCTGGGGCGAGGGAACACTGAAGCTTTCTTT. It translates to CAWSVLLGRGNTEAFF.

Many counts were recorded for this clonotype. This rearrangement joins TRBV18 to TRBJ2-5; unclear D gene. Trimming took off 2 bases at V and 0 bases at J, with 4 bases between the two ends. CDR1 is KGHSH, CDR2 LQKENI, per germline. The CDR3 runs to 13 residues. The CDR3 is CASSPLYQETQYF. As DNA, the CDR3 is TGTGCCAGCTCACCATTGTACCAAGAGACCCAGTACTTC.

Only a few counts were recorded for this clonotype. V gene TRBV7-3 combines with J gene TRBJ2-5; TRBD2 matches at 7 bases. Germline lookup yields CDR1 SGHTA and CDR2 FQGTGA. V lost 5 bases, J lost 5 bases, and 11 bases stayed unmatched. The CDR3 contains 15 residues. CDR3 DNA: TGTGCCAGCAGCGTTTCTAGCGGTCCCGGGGAGACCCAGTACTTC. This gives the protein CASSVSSGPGETQYF.

The sample holds many counts of this clonotype. V and J are TRBV4-1 and TRBJ1-6; 9 bases line up with TRBD1. CDR3 length: 15 residues. Germline lookup yields CDR1 MGHRA and CDR2 YSYEKL. V trimming: 1 base; J trimming: 10 bases; junction bases outside the gene matches: 5. CDR3 bases: TGCGCCAGCAGCCAAGGACCGGGACAGGGATCACCCCTCCACTTT. Translation gives CASSQGPGQGSPLHF.

The table lists this clonotype with many counts. The chain has TRBV5-1 and TRBJ2-2; TRBD1 matches 7 bases. V gave up 3 bases and J gave up 5 bases; unmatched junction bases: 4. The CDR3 covers 14 residues. CDR1 SGHRS and CDR2 YFSETQ come from the germline V gene. CDR3 DNA: TGCGCCAGCAGCTGGGGGACAGAGACCGGGGAGCTGTTTTTT. This codes for CASSWGTETGELFF.

CDR3 DNA: TGTGCCAGCAGTTTCGGTCGGGGAAAGGGCTACACCTTC. It translates to CASSFGRGKGYTF. The chain couples TRBV12-3 or TRBV12-4 to TRBJ1-2; D remains ambiguous. The CDR3 runs 13 residues. The V end was cut by 3 bases, the J end by 8 bases, with 13 bases between.

This clonotype showed up many times. The gene calls are TRBV12-3 or TRBV12-4 and TRBJ2-6; 14 nucleotides line up with TRBD2. With V trimmed by 5 bases and J by 2 bases, 2 bases remained unmatched. The CDR3 is made up of 17 amino acids. CDR3 coding DNA: TGTGCCAGCAGTCGACTAGCGGGAGGGACTGGGGCCAACGTCCTGACTTTC. Translation: CASSRLAGGTGANVLTF.

This clonotype was seen only once. The chain is built from TRBV7-2 and TRBJ2-7, with D tentatively TRBD1 (5 bases). This CDR3 is 15 amino acids long. Trimming removed 1 base from V and 3 bases from J, with 13 bases in between. CDR1 SGHTA and CDR2 FQGNSA come from the germline V gene. The chain's CDR3 is CASSLGSDISYEQYF. In nucleotides, the CDR3 is TGTGCCAGCAGCTTAGGTTCGGACATAAGCTACGAGCAGTACTTC.

In this sample, this clonotype turned up many times. The chain uses TRBV20-1 and TRBJ2-5; maybe TRBD1 (5 bases). The CDR3 extends over 14 amino acids. V shed 1 base and J shed 0 bases, with 9 bases lying between them. CDR1 is DFQATT and CDR2 is SNEGSKA in the germline V gene (reference sequence). The CDR3 bases are TGCAGTGCTAGAGTGCAGGGATACCAAGAGACCCAGTACTTC. Protein: CSARVQGYQETQYF.

For this clonotype: The junction departs from the called germline gene at one end, perhaps through a read error. The chain employs TRBV7-8 and TRBJ2-7; TRBD1 might be the D (6 bases). The CDR3 runs to 16 residues. Germline V gene sequence: CDR1 SGHVS, CDR2 FQNEAQ. The CDR3 sequence: CASSSPEVQGSYEQSF. The CDR3 nucleotides are TGTGCCAGCAGCTCTCCCGAGGTACAGGGCTCCTACGAGCAGTCCTTC. The whole variable domain, remainder taken from reference TRBV7-8 and TRBJ2-7, is GAGVSQSPRYKVAKRGQDVALRCDPISGHVSLFWYQQALGQGPEFLTYFQNEAQLDKSGLPSDRFFAERPEGSVSTLKIQRTQQEDSAVYLCASSSPEVQGSYEQSFGPGTRLTVT.

This clonotype was seen many times. The gene calls are TRBV7-2 and TRBJ1-2; 8 nucleotides match TRBD1. Germline CDR1 reads SGHTA; CDR2 reads FQGNSA. Trimming took 6 bases from V and 4 from J; bases not matched to a gene: 7. This CDR3 is built from 14 residues. Written as DNA, the CDR3 is TGTGCCAGCAGACCCACAGGGGGAGGCTATGGCTACACCTTC. Translated: CASRPTGGGYGYTF. Full variable domain (missing parts from reference TRBV7-2 and TRBJ1-2): GAGVSQSPSNKVTEKGKDVELRCDPISGHTALYWYRQSLGQGLEFLIYFQGNSAPDKSGLPSDRFSAERTGGSVSTLTIQRTQQEDSAVYLCASRPTGGGYGYTFGSGTRLTVV.

This clonotype was observed a handful of times. V usage is TRBV30 and J usage is TRBJ1-5; D might be TRBD1 (6 bases). The germline V and J ends were trimmed by 8 bases and 7 bases, with 15 bases remaining between them. Germline V lookup: CDR1 GTSNPN, CDR2 SVGIG (reference sequence). This CDR3 is 12 amino acids long. CDR3 sequence reads: CASSYREQPQHF. In nucleotides, the CDR3 is TGTGCCAGTAGTTACAGGGAACAGCCCCAGCATTTT.

Ten or more counts support this clonotype. The chain is built from TRBV27 and TRBJ2-2; 10 bases are a match to TRBD1. The V gene's germline CDR1 is MNHEY and CDR2 SMNVEV (reference sequence). V shed 7 bases, J shed 5 bases, and the junction held 4 bases outside the gene matches. This CDR3 region has 14 residues. As DNA, the CDR3 is TGTGCCAGCATGGGACAGGGGTTTACCGGGGAGCTGTTTTTT. Amino acids: CASMGQGFTGELFF.

This clonotype has ten or more counts. J is TRBJ2-7 and V is TRBV12-3 or TRBV12-4, with TRBD2 matching 11 bases. The CDR3 spans 15 residues. The junction had 11 bases not matched to a gene; V was cut back by 6 bases and J by 7 bases. The CDR3: CASSPGLAGFGEQYF. CDR3 DNA sequence: TGTGCCAGCAGCCCTGGACTAGCGGGTTTTGGAGAGCAGTACTTC.

The table lists this clonotype with many counts. V and J are TRBV7-3 and TRBJ2-2; D unresolved. Germline V gives CDR1 SGHTA, CDR2 FQGTGA. There are 15 residues in the CDR3. V lost 5 bases and J 0 bases, leaving 10 bases between the germline ends. For the CDR3, the DNA is TGTGCCAGCAGCCCAAGTGCCCCGAACACCGGGGAGCTGTTTTTT. Its translation: CASSPSAPNTGELFF. The full variable domain, completed using reference TRBV7-3 and TRBJ2-2, is GAGVSQTPSNKVTEKGKYVELRCDPISGHTALYWYRQSLGQGPEFLIYFQGTGAADDSGLPNDRFFAVRPEGSVSTLKIQRTERGDSAVYLCASSPSAPNTGELFFGEGSRLTVL.

This clonotype was seen repeatedly, ten times or more. The chain couples TRBV2 to TRBJ2-5; D might be TRBD1 (5 bases). The CDR3 sequence is 14 residues long. Between the trimmed V and J ends, which lost 4 bases and 2 bases, there was a span of 11 bases. Germline V CDR1 and CDR2: SNHLY, FYNNEI. In DNA form, the CDR3 reads TGTGCCAGCAGTGGGGGCAGTAATCAAGAGACCCAGTACTTC. Translated, it gives CASSGGSNQETQYF.

This clonotype was seen ten or more times. This chain links TRBV7-8 with TRBJ1-1; D possibly corresponds to TRBD1 (5 bases). This CDR3 has 12 amino acids. Trimming left V 3 bases short and J 8 bases short, with 10 bases between. Looked up from germline, CDR1 is SGHVS and CDR2 is FQNEAQ. CDR3: CASSFSEGEAFF. Here the CDR3 DNA reads TGTGCCAGCAGCTTCTCAGAGGGGGAAGCTTTCTTT. Together with reference TRBV7-8 and TRBJ1-1, the CDR3 gives the full variable domain: GAGVSQSPRYKVAKRGQDVALRCDPISGHVSLFWYQQALGQGPEFLTYFQNEAQLDKSGLPSDRFFAERPEGSVSTLKIQRTQQEDSAVYLCASSFSEGEAFFGQGTRLTVV.

This clonotype was counted ten times or more. The V call is TRBV7-2, the J call TRBJ1-1; 8 bases are shared with TRBD1. Germline trimming cut 5 bases from V and 7 bases from J; bases unmatched to any gene: 9. CDR3 length: 14 residues. In germline, CDR1 is SGHTA, CDR2 FQGNSA. CDR3 coding DNA: TGTGCCAGCAGCAAGGACAGGGCGCGGGGTGAAGCTTTCTTT. Translated: CASSKDRARGEAFF.

This clonotype was counted at least ten times. The rearrangement links TRBV20-1 to TRBJ1-5; maybe TRBD1 (5 bases). The CDR3 loop spans 16 amino acids. The germline V gene encodes CDR1 DFQATT and CDR2 SNEGSKA (reference sequence). V lost 0 bases, J lost 9 bases, and 21 bases lay in between. The CDR3 DNA reads as TGCAGTGCTAGAGAGTCGGCAGGGAGTCTTCAGGGGCCCCAGCATTTT. Its translation is CSARESAGSLQGPQHF.

This clonotype has more than one count but fewer than ten. The rearrangement uses TRBV6-5 and TRBJ2-7; a weak D match, TRBD2 (6 bases). The CDR3 consists of 14 residues. Germline V gene sequence: CDR1 MNHEY, CDR2 SVGAGI. V was shortened by 3 bases and J by 3 bases, with 12 bases between the two germline ends. CDR3 loop: CASSYGAGGYEQYF. The DNA for the CDR3 is TGTGCCAGCAGTTATGGCGCCGGGGGCTACGAGCAGTACTTC.

This clonotype was found many times. The chain employs TRBV6-5 and TRBJ2-7; D remains unclear. Trimming stripped 6 bases from V and 5 bases from J, with 20 bases between. Germline CDR1 reads MNHEY; CDR2 reads SVGAGI. CDR3 length: 15 residues. The CDR3 spells CASSPPRIFPHEQYF. The CDR3 coding sequence is TGTGCCAGCAGCCCCCCTCGGATATTTCCCCACGAGCAGTACTTC.

This clonotype was counted ten times or more. In DNA form, the CDR3 reads TGTGCCAGCAGGAATCCGGGACAGGGACCTACCGGGGAGCTGTTTTTT. Translated: CASRNPGQGPTGELFF. The chain couples TRBV6-1 to TRBJ2-2; the match to TRBD1 covers 9 bases. Germline V gene lookup returns CDR1 MNHNS and CDR2 SASEGT. There are 16 residues in the CDR3. V gave up 6 bases and J gave up 5 bases; unmatched junction bases: 10.

This clonotype was found many times. The chain joins TRBV27 to TRBJ2-7, with D hard to call. The CDR3 runs 12 residues. Germline lookup yields CDR1 MNHEY and CDR2 SMNVEV (reference sequence). V lost 7 bases and J 3 bases, leaving 10 bases between the germline ends. CDR3 protein: CASILLLYEQYF. CDR3 nucleotides: TGTGCCAGCATCTTGCTTCTCTACGAGCAGTACTTC.

CDR3 region: CSARDLQAGETQYF. CDR3 nucleotides: TGCAGTGCTAGAGATCTTCAAGCGGGAGAGACCCAGTACTTC. The genes are TRBV20-1 and TRBJ2-5; maybe TRBD2 (6 bases). The CDR3 is 14 amino acids. CDR1 and CDR2 (germline): DFQATT, SNEGSKA (reference sequence). The V end was cut by 0 bases, the J end by 4 bases, with 12 bases between.

This clonotype was recorded many times. Here the CDR3 DNA reads TGCGCCAGCAGTGAGACTAGCCTCTCCTACGAGCAGTACTTC. As protein: CASSETSLSYEQYF. J is TRBJ2-7 and V is TRBV10-1; TRBD2 is a possible D gene (6 bases). V lost 2 bases and J 0 bases, leaving 8 bases between the germline ends. The germline V gene has CDR1 WNHNN and CDR2 SYGVQD (reference sequence). This CDR3 comprises 14 residues.

Ten or more counts support this clonotype. V and J are TRBV2 and TRBJ2-7, with 11 nucleotides matching TRBD1. Per the germline V gene, CDR1 is SNHLY and CDR2 is FYNNEI. The CDR3 covers 14 residues. J was trimmed by 2 bases and V by 10 bases; bases with no gene match: 7. In DNA form, the CDR3 reads TGTGCCACCTGGACGGGACAGGGGGCCTACGAGCAGTACTTC. Amino acids: CATWTGQGAYEQYF.

There are many counts of this clonotype. The V gene is TRBV20-1, the J gene TRBJ2-7; either TRBD1 or TRBD2 may supply D (5 bases each). Germline-derived CDR1 and CDR2 are DFQATT and SNEGSKA (reference sequence). This CDR3 contains 13 residues. Trimming cost V 4 bases and J 6 bases, with 16 bases left between them. The CDR3 here is CSATGAGLSEQYF. The CDR3 region has the DNA TGCAGTGCTACCGGGGCAGGGCTTTCCGAGCAGTACTTC.

This clonotype showed up many times. The CDR3 DNA follows: TGTGCCAGCAGCGTAGAGAGCTTGGGTGAGCAGTACTTC. Protein product: CASSVESLGEQYF. The chain carries TRBV9 and TRBJ2-7; D is uncertain. This CDR3 has 13 residues. V was pared by 0 bases and J by 7 bases, with 11 bases between. Germline V CDR1 and CDR2: SGDLS, YYNGEE.